This passage covers 14 T cell receptor beta chains from one sample sequenced in a study of cytomegalovirus exposure and HLA in healthy donors. The PCR had 60 Vbeta and 13 Jbeta primers. Sequencing used immunoSEQ multiplex PCR; TCRdb keeps in-frame clones, though not all of them. The sample records nearly 110,000 clones, 60% to 80% being singletons. The sequenced material came from PBMCs. The receptors here all came from a man in his late teens or twenties in good health and CMV-seronegative.

The table lists this clone with a count of one. CDR3 in DNA: TGTGCCAGCAGCTTGGCGGACAGAGCCTACGAGCAGTACTTC. The encoded protein is CASSLADRAYEQYF. The chain has TRBV7-2 and TRBJ2-7; D perhaps matches TRBD1 (6 bases). Germline V gives CDR1 SGHTA, CDR2 FQGNSA. The length of the CDR3 is 14 residues. V shed 3 bases and J shed 2 bases, with 11 bases lying between them.

The sample holds a few counts of this clone. The gene calls are TRBV20-1 and TRBJ2-1, with D maybe TRBD2 (5 bases). This CDR3 spans 10 amino acids. Per germline, CDR1 DFQATT and CDR2 SNEGSKA (reference sequence). Trimming took 3 bases from V and 12 from J, leaving 9 bases between them. The CDR3 nucleotides read TGCAGTGCTAGTCGGACTTGGCAGTTCTTC. Protein product: CSASRTWQFF.

The gene calls are TRBV7-2 and TRBJ2-7; D perhaps matches TRBD2 (6 bases). Germline assignment: CDR1 SGHTA and CDR2 FQGNSA. V was trimmed by 5 bases and J by 2 bases, leaving 13 bases between them. CDR3 length equals 14 residues. In nucleotides, the CDR3 is TGTGCCAGCAGCCGGACGGGGGAGCCCTACGAGCAGTACTTC. Translating gives CASSRTGEPYEQYF.

The rearrangement joins TRBV9 to TRBJ2-3, with TRBD2 identical over 9 bases. V lost 3 bases to trimming and J lost 4 bases; unmatched junction nucleotides: 3. Looked up from germline, CDR1 is SGDLS and CDR2 is YYNGEE. The CDR3 is 14 residues long. CDR3 in DNA: TGTGCCAGCAGCGCGACTAGCGGCCCAGATACGCAGTATTTT. It yields the protein CASSATSGPDTQYF.

The chain has TRBV7-9 and TRBJ2-7; 7 bases agree with TRBD2. Losses at the gene ends were 6 bases for V and 6 bases for J; bases not matched to a gene: 2. Germline V lookup: CDR1 SEHNR, CDR2 FQNEAQ (reference sequence). This CDR3 comprises 11 residues. CDR3 loop: CASRGGCEQYF. CDR3 DNA: TGTGCCAGCAGGGGAGGGTGCGAGCAGTACTTC.

This clone was counted a single time. The chain joins TRBV9 to TRBJ2-7; D might be TRBD2 (6 bases). Germline CDR1 is SGDLS and CDR2 is YYNGEE. Trimming shortened V by 0 bases and J by 7 bases, and 8 bases separated the two germline ends. The CDR3 is made up of 12 amino acids. This CDR3 reads CASSVAEGEQYF. The CDR3 nucleotides read TGTGCCAGCAGCGTAGCGGAGGGAGAGCAGTACTTC.

This clone was found a few times. The chain has TRBV7-9 and TRBJ2-7, with D perhaps TRBD2 (6 bases). Trimming shortened V by 0 bases and J by 6 bases, and 9 bases separated the two germline ends. The CDR3 consists of 13 residues. Per germline, CDR1 SEHNR and CDR2 FQNEAQ (reference sequence). CDR3 DNA sequence: TGTGCCAGCAGCTTAGCAGGAGGGGTCGAGCAGTACTTC. It specifies CASSLAGGVEQYF.

This clone was seen a few times. The chain employs TRBV14 and TRBJ1-4; D is uncertain. The CDR3 contains 14 residues. The ends were cut back, 1 base at V and 3 bases at J, with 6 bases in the middle. Germline V lookup: CDR1 SGHDN, CDR2 FVKESK. For the CDR3, the DNA is TGTGCCAGCAGCCAAGGACTTCCTAATGAAAAACTGTTTTTT. Its translation is CASSQGLPNEKLFF.

This clone showed up just a few times. The V gene is TRBV4-2, the J gene TRBJ1-4; perhaps TRBD1 as D (5 bases). The V and J ends lost 0 bases and 7 bases respectively, with 6 bases between them. This CDR3 comprises 13 residues. Germline V CDR1 and CDR2: LGHNA, YNFKEQ. CDR3 in DNA: TGTGCCAGCAGCCAAGAGGGGCGTGAAAAACTGTTTTTT. Translation gives CASSQEGREKLFF.

The chain combines TRBV5-4 with TRBJ2-2; D is uncertain. The germline V and J ends were trimmed by 4 bases and 0 bases, with 10 bases remaining between them. The V gene's germline CDR1 is SGHNT and CDR2 YYREEE (reference sequence). The CDR3 contains 15 residues. The CDR3 region has the DNA TGTGCCAGCAGCATACGCAGTACGAACACCGGGGAGCTGTTTTTT. It is translated as CASSIRSTNTGELFF. Looking up the rest from reference TRBV5-4 and TRBJ2-2 gives the full variable domain: ETGVTQSPTHLIKTRGQQVTLRCSSQSGHNTVSWYQQALGQGPQFIFQYYREEENGRGNFPPRFSGLQFPNYSSELNVNALELDDSALYLCASSIRSTNTGELFFGEGSRLTVL.

The chain combines TRBV7-6 with TRBJ2-7; TRBD1 matches 10 bases. The CDR3 loop spans 15 amino acids. CDR1 is SGHVS and CDR2 is FNYEAQ in the germline V gene. With 3 bases clipped from V and 1 base from J, the junction kept 3 bases outside the gene matches. CDR3 sequence: CASSFDRGPSYEQYF. In nucleotides, the CDR3 is TGTGCCAGCAGCTTCGACAGGGGGCCATCCTACGAGCAGTACTTC.

The rearrangement uses TRBV16 and TRBJ1-1; no clear D gene. Trimming took 1 base from V and 8 from J, leaving 8 bases between them. Germline CDR1 reads KGHSY; CDR2 reads FQNENV. There are 12 residues in the CDR3. The CDR3 region is CASSQFGSEAFF. The CDR3 DNA is TGTGCCAGCAGCCAATTCGGTTCGGAAGCTTTCTTT. The variable domain in full, completed from reference TRBV16 and TRBJ1-1, reads GEEVAQTPKHLVRGEGQKAKLYCAPIKGHSYVFWYQQVLKNEFKFLISFQNENVFDETGMPKERFSAKCLPNSPCSLEIQATKLEDSAVYFCASSQFGSEAFFGQGTRLTVV.

The chain carries TRBV2 and TRBJ1-5, with D unresolved. Germline lookup yields CDR1 SNHLY and CDR2 FYNNEI. The CDR3 is made up of 16 amino acids. V lost 3 bases to trimming and J lost 2 bases, with 14 bases between them. The CDR3 sequence is CASSDLGGLGNQPQHF. CDR3 DNA: TGTGCCAGCAGTGACCTTGGAGGCCTGGGCAATCAGCCCCAGCATTTT.

This rearrangement joins TRBV6-5 to TRBJ2-7; a possible D gene is TRBD1 (6 bases). V was shortened by 5 bases and J by 2 bases, with 10 bases between the two germline ends. Germline loops: CDR1 MNHEY, CDR2 SVGAGI. The CDR3 runs 13 residues. CDR3 sequence (DNA): TGTGCCAGCAGTACCGGGACAACCTACGAGCAGTACTTC. Its protein product is CASSTGTTYEQYF.